One sample yielded the 19 T cell receptor beta chains listed below, sequenced in a study of blood T cell repertoires in COVID-19. Clones were sequenced by immunoSEQ multiplex PCR, and TCRdb holds only the in-frame ones, with some missing. The table shows a few hundred thousand clones, with approximately 90% occurring only once. Sequencing was performed on PBMCs or T cells enriched from blood (not recorded which). These TCRs come from a woman aged 18-30 years who had recovered from COVID-19.

This chain joins TRBV18 and TRBJ2-2, with TRBD1 as a possible D gene (6 bases). V lost 1 base to trimming and J lost 5 bases, with 8 bases between them. There are 14 residues in the CDR3. Germline V gene data show CDR1 as KGHSH and CDR2 as LQKENI. The CDR3 sequence: CASSPRDTTGELFF. The CDR3 DNA sequence: TGTGCCAGCTCACCACGGGACACAACCGGGGAGCTGTTTTTT.

The V call is TRBV19, the J call TRBJ1-2; D call uncertain. V shed 3 bases and J shed 8 bases, with 10 bases lying between them. Germline V lookup: CDR1 LNHDA, CDR2 SQIVND (reference sequence). The CDR3 totals 12 residues. The CDR3 region is CASSMRAIGYTF. CDR3 DNA sequence: TGTGCCAGTAGTATGCGGGCCATCGGCTACACCTTC.

There are a few counts of this clone. The V call is TRBV30, the J call TRBJ1-1; 12 bases match TRBD1. V lost 5 bases, J lost 11 bases, and 3 bases stayed unmatched. CDR1 GTSNPN and CDR2 SVGIG come from the germline V gene (reference sequence). The CDR3 runs 11 residues. CDR3 in DNA: TGTGCCTGGGGGACAGGGGGCTTGGCTTTCTTT. It codes for CAWGTGGLAFF.

The gene calls are TRBV7-9 and TRBJ2-7; tentative D call: TRBD2 (6 bases). Trimming removed 8 bases at V and 0 bases at J, with 11 bases between. This CDR3 comprises 13 residues. Germline V gives CDR1 SEHNR, CDR2 FQNEAQ (reference sequence). As DNA, the CDR3 is TGTGCCAGCGGTCACGGGGGCTCCTACGAGCAGTACTTC. Protein: CASGHGGSYEQYF.

The chain combines TRBV7-2 with TRBJ2-1; D not certain. The CDR3 runs to 12 residues. Trimming cost V 1 base and J 6 bases, with 4 bases left between them. CDR1 is SGHTA and CDR2 is FQGNSA in the germline V gene. As DNA, the CDR3 is TGTGCCAGCAGCTTAGTATTCAATGAGCAGTTCTTC. It codes for CASSLVFNEQFF.

The rearrangement links TRBV5-1 to TRBJ2-1; D may be TRBD1 (5 bases). Germline V lookup: CDR1 SGHRS, CDR2 YFSETQ. The V end was cut by 1 base, the J end by 0 bases, with 14 bases between. This CDR3 is 17 amino acids long. The CDR3: CASSLIEQASSYNEQFF. The CDR3 DNA sequence: TGCGCCAGCAGCTTGATTGAACAGGCAAGCTCCTACAATGAGCAGTTCTTC.

The J gene is TRBJ1-2, the V gene TRBV6-2 or TRBV6-3; D perhaps matches TRBD1 (6 bases). CDR1 is MNHEY and CDR2 is SVGEGT in the germline V gene. This CDR3 region has 15 residues. V was pared by 6 bases and J by 0 bases, with 14 bases between. The CDR3 region is CASSHPQGTNYGYTF. In nucleotides, the CDR3 is TGTGCCAGCAGCCACCCCCAGGGGACTAACTATGGCTACACCTTC.

This chain connects TRBV5-5 to TRBJ2-1; D not resolved. V lost 3 bases to trimming and J lost 2 bases, with 12 bases between them. The V gene's germline CDR1 is SGHKS and CDR2 YYEKEE (reference sequence). The CDR3 is made up of 15 amino acids. The CDR3 DNA sequence: TGTGCCAGCAGCTCTTCAAGCGAACCCTACAATGAGCAGTTCTTC. Encoded protein: CASSSSSEPYNEQFF.

The genes are TRBV19 and TRBJ1-5; D is uncertain. The V gene's germline CDR1 is LNHDA and CDR2 SQIVND (reference sequence). The CDR3 totals 16 residues. Trimming removed 3 bases from V and 5 bases from J, with 17 bases in between. This CDR3 is CASSIGVRLADQPQHF. The DNA of the CDR3 is TGTGCCAGTAGTATCGGGGTCAGGCTGGCGGATCAGCCCCAGCATTTT.

This chain connects TRBV2 to TRBJ1-2, with D uncertain. Looked up from germline, CDR1 is SNHLY and CDR2 is FYNNEI. CDR3 length: 16 amino acids. V was cut by 1 base and J by 0 bases, with 12 bases left in between. The CDR3 protein is CASSEVSGIANYGYTF. The CDR3 DNA sequence: TGTGCCAGCAGTGAAGTCTCGGGAATAGCTAACTATGGCTACACCTTC.

This chain connects TRBV2 to TRBJ1-5; 9 bases fit TRBD1. Germline V gene lookup returns CDR1 SNHLY and CDR2 FYNNEI. The CDR3 runs 17 residues. V trimming: 5 bases; J trimming: 0 bases; junction bases outside the gene matches: 8. Here the CDR3 DNA reads TGTGCCAGCAGTCAGACCGCGGGACAGGGTAGCAATCAGCCCCAGCATTTT. It yields the protein CASSQTAGQGSNQPQHF.

The chain employs TRBV7-2 and TRBJ1-5; 8 positions agree with TRBD1. This CDR3 is 14 amino acids long. Losses at the gene ends were 5 bases for V and 9 bases for J; bases not matched to a gene: 9. Germline V gene data show CDR1 as SGHTA and CDR2 as FQGNSA. Here the CDR3 DNA reads TGTGCCAGCAGCACTGGGACAGGCTACGGGCCCCAGCATTTT. Its protein is CASSTGTGYGPQHF.

CDR3 DNA sequence: TGTGCCAGCAGCATGGCGGGGACTAGCGGAGATACGCAGTATTTT. This gives the protein CASSMAGTSGDTQYF. This chain joins TRBV7-9 and TRBJ2-3; 11 bases are shared with TRBD2. The CDR3 is 15 residues long. V shed 5 bases and J 5 bases; nucleotides not matched to a gene: 6. Per germline, CDR1 SEHNR and CDR2 FQNEAQ (reference sequence).

This clone has just a few counts. The chain is built from TRBV28 and TRBJ1-5, with 7 bases that match TRBD1. Germline CDR1 MDHEN, CDR2 SYDVKM. The CDR3 is made up of 17 amino acids. Losses at the gene ends were 2 bases for V and 7 bases for J; bases not matched to a gene: 14. The CDR3 protein is CASSLNPNIDRDQPQHF. In DNA form, the CDR3 reads TGTGCCAGCAGTTTAAATCCCAATATCGACAGGGACCAGCCCCAGCATTTT. Drawing the rest from reference TRBV28 and TRBJ1-5, the complete variable domain is DVKVTQSSRYLVKRTGEKVFLECVQDMDHENMFWYRQDPGLGLRLIYFSYDVKMKEKGDIPEGYSVSREKKERFSLILESASTNQTSMYLCASSLNPNIDRDQPQHFGDGTRLSIL.

This sequence joins TRBV28 and TRBJ2-6; 10 bases line up with TRBD1. Trimming cost V 0 bases and J 4 bases; bases outside gene matches: 6. The CDR3 is made up of 18 amino acids. Per the germline V gene, CDR1 is MDHEN and CDR2 is SYDVKM. The CDR3 bases are TGTGCCAGCAGTTTATGGGGGGACAGGGGAACCGGGGCCAACGTCCTGACTTTC. Its translation: CASSLWGDRGTGANVLTF.

V usage is TRBV18 and J usage is TRBJ2-7; tentative D call: TRBD2 (5 bases). Trimming removed 2 bases at V and 3 bases at J, with 14 bases between. This CDR3 region has 15 residues. From germline, CDR1 is KGHSH and CDR2 LQKENI. The CDR3: CASSPDRSGSYEQYF. CDR3 in DNA: TGTGCCAGCTCACCAGACCGATCGGGGAGCTACGAGCAGTACTTC. Full variable domain (rest looked up from reference TRBV18 and TRBJ2-7): NAGVMQNPRHLVRRRGQEARLRCSPMKGHSHVYWYRQLPEEGLKFMVYLQKENIIDESGMPKERFSAEFPKEGPSILRIQQVVRGDSAAYFCASSPDRSGSYEQYFGPGTRLTVT.

This clone has just one count. This chain joins TRBV19 and TRBJ2-1; 7 bases are shared with TRBD1. V was clipped by 10 bases and J by 3 bases; unmatched bases: 6. This CDR3 region has 13 residues. Germline CDR1 is LNHDA and CDR2 is SQIVND (reference sequence). Here the CDR3 DNA reads TGTGCCACCGACAGGGCCGGCTACAATGAGCAGTTCTTC. Protein product: CATDRAGYNEQFF.

The V gene is TRBV7-2, the J gene TRBJ1-5, with a weak D call TRBD1 (5 bases). With 4 bases removed from V and 7 bases from J, the gap between germline ends came to 8 bases. Germline loops: CDR1 SGHTA, CDR2 FQGNSA. This CDR3 region has 12 residues. The CDR3 nucleotides are TGTGCCAGCAGCTACCAGGGACAGCCCCAGCATTTT. Translating gives CASSYQGQPQHF.

J is TRBJ2-4 and V is TRBV19; 7 bases match TRBD2. The V segment lost 0 bases and the J segment 4 bases; nucleotides outside the gene matches: 12. Germline CDR1 and CDR2: LNHDA and SQIVND (reference sequence). The length of the CDR3 is 18 residues. CDR3 residues: CASSIDRRGSGGKNIQYF. The CDR3 DNA sequence: TGTGCCAGTAGTATAGATCGACGGGGTTCCGGGGGGAAAAACATTCAGTACTTC.